This TCR beta chain was found in a study of shared clonotypes between healthy human individuals. Healthy adults negative for HIV, lacking recent acute infections or vaccinations, served as donors. The CD4+ fraction was divided into a CD45RA+ naive subset and a CD45RA-negative memory subset. TCRdb keeps only in-frame clones here, not all; method: immunoSEQ multiplex PCR. There are about 2.4 million clones in the sample; over 85% occur only once, and approximately 0.37% lies in the top ten. Trimming took 3 bases from V and 4 from J, leaving 10 bases between them. Germline values: CDR1 SGHTA, CDR2 FQGTGA. This CDR3 has 13 amino acids. As regards this clone: Its specificity is not known. The same CDR3 can be traced to other DNA sequences in this sample.

Whole-study findings and limits: Collection of samples was limited to blood; tissue repertoires likely differ. Naive CD4 clonotypes were shared across several donors at 4.5% to 6.5%.

The chain links TRBV7-3 to TRBJ2-7; a possible D gene is TRBD2 (6 bases). Sequenced: naive CD4+ T cells from PBMCs. This sample's subset: CD45RA+ positively selected. The clonotype originates from a man aged 18 to 35 in good health. Some clones in this sample may be carry-over from other donors' samples. Here the CDR3 reads CASSLRGSYEQYF. The CDR3 region has the DNA TGTGCCAGCAGCTTGCGGGGTTCTTACGAGCAGTACTTC.